This TCR beta chain is from a study of PD-L1 blockade in urothelial cancer. About the study: It was at 3 weeks (second dose) and 6 weeks after treatment start that blood was analyzed. When blood samples were assessed, the median T cell count was some 140,000.

The table came from immunoSEQ multiplex PCR; TCRdb's copy has only in-frame clones and leaves some out. Of tens of thousands of clones listed, roughly 84% are singletons. Specified time point: pretreatment peripheral blood. Specimen: PBMCs, collected around atezolizumab (anti-PD-L1) treatment. The receptor comes from a man in his 60s with urothelial cancer.

The CDR3 bases are TGCGCCAGCAGCTTGGAGGAGGGAATGAACACTGAAGCTTTCTTT. Protein sequence: CASSLEEGMNTEAFF. V and J are TRBV5-1 and TRBJ1-1, with D unclear. V shed 0 bases and J shed 0 bases, with 9 bases lying between them. Germline V lookup: CDR1 SGHRS, CDR2 YFSETQ. This CDR3 comprises 15 residues.